A selection of T cell receptor beta chains follows, all from one sample in a study of HIV-infected patients and healthy controls. In TCRdb, the 5' RACE reads were re-called with MiXCR into one record per CDR3 protein. The sample yields around 15,000 distinct CDR3 sequences, about 7.7% seen once. The material sequenced was blood. All receptors derive from an adult in good health. The CDR3 runs from the conserved cysteine through the conserved F or W. The D gene is left open where the match is weak. A row's size may be missing; if present it is once, few, many or a size class.

TGTGCCAGCAGTTACTCATCGAACACTGAAGCTTTCTTT,CASSYSSNTEAFF,TRBJ1-1,medium-sized,.,TRBV6-5
TGTGCCAGCAGCCCCAGGGCTGGAAACACCATATATTTT,CASSPRAGNTIYF,TRBJ1-3,medium-sized,.,TRBV12-3/TRBV12-4
TGTGCCAGCAGCCCGAGGGGCACAGATACGCAGTATTTT,CASSPRGTDTQYF,TRBJ2-3,many,.,TRBV7-3
TGTGCCAGCAGTTTAAGGAGAGGCCGCAATCAGCCCCAGCATTTT,CASSLRRGRNQPQHF,TRBJ1-5,many,.,TRBV28
TGCGCCAGCAGCCAAGATTATGGGCGGGAGCTCCCCGATGAGCAGTTCTTC,CASSQDYGRELPDEQFF,TRBJ2-1,many,TRBD2,TRBV4-3
TGCAGCGTTGGATACAGGTCGAGGGAGGTGCAGTACTTC,CSVGYRSREVQYF,TRBJ2-7,medium-sized,.,TRBV29-1
TGTGCCAGCAGCCGTACTACCGTCGCCGCTTTCTTT,CASSRTTVAAFF,TRBJ1-1,many,.,TRBV6-2/TRBV6-3
TGCAGTGCTAGAAGGCCCACGGGACTAGCGATGATCACGCAGTATTTT,CSARRPTGLAMITQYF,TRBJ2-3,medium-sized,TRBD2,TRBV20-1
TGCGCCAGCAGCCCGGACAGGGGGCCCCGAGAGCAGTACTTC,CASSPDRGPREQYF,TRBJ2-7,few,TRBD1,TRBV4-1
TGTGCCAGCAGCTTAGGGGACCTGACAGGCCCCCTCCACTTT,CASSLGDLTGPLHF,TRBJ1-6,many,.,TRBV7-2
TGCAGTGCTAGAGGCAGGAAGGATCAGTACTTC,CSARGRKDQYF,TRBJ2-4,many,.,TRBV20-1
TGCAGTGCTATTAACTCCCAACTTTACACAGATACGCAGTATTTT,CSAINSQLYTDTQYF,TRBJ2-3,many,.,TRBV20-1
TGTGCCAGCAGCCTCACCCAGACTAGCGGGGGCACAGATACGCAGTATTTT,CASSLTQTSGGTDTQYF,TRBJ2-3,.,TRBD2,TRBV4-2
TGTGCCAGCAGCCTAGGGAATCAGCCCCAGCATTTT,CASSLGNQPQHF,TRBJ1-5,many,.,TRBV13
TGTGCCAGCAGCCCAAGAGCCCCGCCGCAAGGGGTAACTGAAGCTTTCTTT,CASSPRAPPQGVTEAFF,TRBJ1-1,few,.,TRBV14
TGTGCCAGCTCACCGCCAACCAAACAAGAGACCCAGTACTTC,CASSPPTKQETQYF,TRBJ2-5,.,.,TRBV18
TGTGCCATCAGCCCAGCGGGAGGGCACGGTGATACGCAGTATTTT,CAISPAGGHGDTQYF,TRBJ2-3,medium-sized,TRBD2,TRBV10-3
TGTGCCTGGAGTGTAAATAGTCCCTACGAGCAGTACTTC,CAWSVNSPYEQYF,TRBJ2-7,many,.,TRBV30
TGTGCCAGCAGCCTACAAGAGACCCAGTACTTC,CASSLQETQYF,TRBJ2-5,medium-sized,.,TRBV7-9
TGCAGCGTGTTGACTAGCGGAGTCACAGATACGCAGTATTTT,CSVLTSGVTDTQYF,TRBJ2-3,many,TRBD2,TRBV29-1
TGCAGTGCTAGAGATTCTGTGTTCGGGGGAGGGGACACCGGGGAGCTGTTTTTT,CSARDSVFGGGDTGELFF,TRBJ2-2,few,TRBD2,TRBV20-1
TGTGCCAGCAGTTTAGTAGGGCCCTCCTACGAGCAGTACTTC,CASSLVGPSYEQYF,TRBJ2-7,many,.,TRBV12-3/TRBV12-4
TGTGCCAGCAGCCAAGCGCGACTAGTGGGCACAGATACGCAGTATTTT,CASSQARLVGTDTQYF,TRBJ2-3,many,.,TRBV14
TGTGCCAGCAGTTACTCGTCCCTTCGCAGGGGGGGTCCCAATGAGCAGTTCTTC,CASSYSSLRRGGPNEQFF,TRBJ2-1,many,.,TRBV6-2/TRBV6-3